A selection of T cell receptor beta chains follows, all from one sample in a study of T cells in narcolepsy. Measured with immunoSEQ multiplex PCR; TCRdb has only the in-frame clones, and not every one. This table holds tens of thousands of clones, under 85% found once. The sequenced material came from CD45RA- memory CD4+ T cells from PBMCs. The origin of the receptors is a human donor with narcolepsy. Each CDR3 is given with its conserved first and last residue. A D gene is named only where the DNA matches it firmly. Part of the rows lack a size; the others show once, few, many or a class for expanded clones.

j_call d_call clone_size v_call cdr3_aa cdr3_nt
TRBJ2-7 TRBD2 once TRBV6-6 CASSPTGGASMQYF TGTGCCAGCAGTCCGACCGGGGGGGCGAGCATGCAGTACTTC
TRBJ2-2 . . TRBV7-6 CASSLEYVPGELFF TGTGCCAGCAGCTTAGAATACGTTCCCGGGGAGCTGTTTTTT
TRBJ1-1 TRBD1 . TRBV16 CASSQRRQGGTNTEAFF TGTGCCAGCAGCCAACGAAGACAGGGGGGGACTAACACTGAAGCTTTCTTT
TRBJ2-5 . . TRBV6-5 CASRTTGSQETQYF TGTGCCAGCAGGACGACAGGTTCCCAAGAGACCCAGTACTTC
TRBJ1-2 . . TRBV10-3 CAISEPGVGWGYTF TGTGCCATCAGTGAGCCGGGAGTTGGTTGGGGCTACACCTTC
TRBJ2-2 TRBD2 . TRBV4-3 CASSQVAGARNTGELFF TGCGCCAGCAGCCAAGTAGCGGGGGCCAGGAACACCGGGGAGCTGTTTTTT
TRBJ1-1 . . TRBV6-1 CASSEWGTEAFF TGTGCCAGCAGTGAATGGGGGACTGAAGCTTTCTTT
TRBJ1-2 TRBD1 . TRBV9 CASSAYSDRERGYTF TGTGCCAGCAGCGCGTACTCGGACAGGGAGAGGGGCTACACCTTC
TRBJ2-3 TRBD2 . TRBV7-9 CASSYRTSGGLPTQYF TGTGCCAGCAGCTACAGGACTAGCGGGGGTTTGCCTACGCAGTATTTT
TRBJ2-7 . . TRBV4-2 CASSSVSGSYEQYF TGTGCCAGCAGCTCCGTGTCCGGCTCCTACGAGCAGTACTTC
TRBJ2-2 . few TRBV19 CASSPRQDSNTGELFF TGTGCCAGTAGTCCCCGTCAGGACTCGAACACCGGGGAGCTGTTTTTT
TRBJ2-3 TRBD2 once TRBV18 CASSRMPPAASGGTVTDTQYF TGTGCCAGCTCACGGATGCCCCCTGCTGCTAGCGGGGGGACCGTCACAGATACGCAGTATTTT
TRBJ1-4 . . TRBV9 CASSAGEDRNEKLFF TGTGCCAGCAGCGCGGGGGAGGACAGAAATGAAAAACTGTTTTTT
TRBJ1-6 TRBD1 . TRBV2 CASSPGQGENSPLHF TGTGCCAGCAGCCCTGGACAGGGTGAAAATTCACCCCTCCACTTT
TRBJ2-1 TRBD2 . TRBV7-6 CASSLGPSGGMSSYNEQFF TGTGCCAGCAGCTTAGGTCCTAGCGGGGGGATGAGCTCCTACAATGAGCAGTTCTTC
TRBJ1-1 . once TRBV5-1 CASQRRGKDTEAFF TGCGCCAGTCAACGCAGGGGAAAGGACACTGAAGCTTTCTTT
TRBJ2-7 . . TRBV11-3 CASRVQGNEQYF TGTGCCAGCAGAGTACAGGGTAACGAGCAGTACTTC
TRBJ1-2 . . TRBV6-5 CASSPDWEYTF TGTGCCAGCAGCCCAGACTGGGAGTACACCTTC
TRBJ2-1 . once TRBV6-5 CASNSLLGNEQFF TGTGCCAGCAACTCACTTCTAGGCAATGAGCAGTTCTTC
TRBJ2-3 . once TRBV15 CATSTGARDTDTQYF TGTGCCACCAGCACTGGCGCCAGGGACACAGATACGCAGTATTTT
TRBJ2-1 . . TRBV7-3 CASSPQGPSSYNEQFF TGTGCCAGCAGCCCTCAGGGTCCTAGCTCCTACAATGAGCAGTTCTTC
TRBJ2-3 . . TRBV5-4 CASSRNDWDTQYF TGTGCCAGCAGTCGTAATGACTGGGATACGCAGTATTTT
TRBJ1-2 . . TRBV7-8 CASSPTDVGYTF TGTGCCAGCAGTCCCACGGATGTGGGCTACACCTTC
TRBJ2-7 TRBD1 few TRBV6-5 CASTTGQGFHEQYF TGTGCCAGCACCACCGGACAGGGGTTCCACGAGCAGTACTTC
TRBJ2-2 TRBD2 . TRBV7-6 CASSFGLADTGELFF TGTGCCAGCAGCTTCGGACTAGCGGACACCGGGGAGCTGTTTTTT
TRBJ1-5 . once TRBV30 CAWGAHNQPQHF TGTGCCTGGGGGGCACACAATCAGCCCCAGCATTTT
TRBJ1-3 . . TRBV6-6 CASRAPGGTIYF TGTGCCAGCAGGGCCCCGGGCGGCACCATATATTTT
TRBJ2-5 . . TRBV9 CASSVGGETQYF TGTGCCAGCAGCGTGGGGGGTGAGACCCAGTACTTC
TRBJ1-4 . . TRBV10-3 CATGGGFEKLFF TGTGCCACCGGAGGAGGATTTGAAAAACTGTTTTTT
TRBJ2-1 . . TRBV11-2 CASSLVGRENEQFF TGTGCCAGCAGCCTAGTAGGAAGGGAAAATGAGCAGTTCTTC
TRBJ1-2 . . TRBV28 CASSSGTSGSYTF TGTGCCAGCAGCTCCGGGACGAGTGGAAGCTACACCTTC
TRBJ2-1 TRBD1 few TRBV5-6 CASSLGDRAVNEQFF TGTGCCAGCAGCTTGGGGGACAGGGCGGTCAATGAGCAGTTCTTC
TRBJ2-7 TRBD1 . TRBV6-1 CASSEGGQPYEQYF TGTGCCAGCAGTGAAGGGGGACAGCCTTACGAGCAGTACTTC
TRBJ1-5 . . TRBV18 CASSPPDAGMINQPQHF TGTGCCAGCTCACCACCGGATGCGGGAATGATCAATCAGCCCCAGCATTTT
TRBJ1-2 . . TRBV5-1 CASSLADGNYGYTF TGCGCCAGCAGCTTGGCTGACGGTAACTATGGCTACACCTTC
TRBJ1-3 . few TRBV2 CASSGAGNGNTIYF TGTGCCAGCAGTGGGGCAGGGAACGGAAACACCATATATTTT
TRBJ1-4 . few TRBV4-3 CASSQAQGSGEKLFF TGCGCCAGCAGCCAAGCACAGGGAAGCGGTGAAAAACTGTTTTTT
TRBJ2-7 TRBD1 . TRBV19 CASSSGGTGEYEQYF TGTGCCAGTAGTTCGGGAGGGACAGGGGAGTACGAGCAGTACTTC
TRBJ1-6 . . TRBV6-1 CASSDDRPNSPLHF TGTGCCAGCAGTGATGACAGACCTAATTCACCCCTCCACTTT
TRBJ1-1 . once TRBV11-3 CASSLLPDTEAFF TGTGCCAGCAGCTTATTGCCAGACACTGAAGCTTTCTTT
TRBJ1-6 . few TRBV5-6 CASSLVQGSYNSPLHF TGTGCCAGCAGCTTGGTCCAGGGTTCCTATAATTCACCCCTCCACTTT
TRBJ1-1 . . TRBV5-6 CASHWREPNTEAFF TGTGCCAGCCACTGGAGGGAGCCGAACACTGAAGCTTTCTTT
TRBJ2-1 TRBD1 . TRBV30 CAWSGADRDYNEQFF TGTGCCTGGAGTGGGGCGGACAGGGACTACAATGAGCAGTTCTTC
TRBJ2-5 TRBD1 . TRBV5-1 CASSSQGGGETQYF TGCGCCAGCAGCTCACAGGGGGGAGGAGAGACCCAGTACTTC
TRBJ1-5 . . TRBV5-8 CASSLSGSSNQPQHF TGTGCCAGCAGCTTGTCGGGGTCCAGCAATCAGCCCCAGCATTTT
TRBJ1-6 . . TRBV6-5 CASTGDNSPLHF TGTGCCAGCACAGGGGATAATTCACCCCTCCACTTT
TRBJ2-6 . . TRBV2 CASRGGAGASGANVLTF TGTGCCAGCAGAGGAGGGGCGGGGGCGTCTGGGGCCAACGTCCTGACTTTC
TRBJ1-2 . . TRBV27 CASSSSGWASNGYTF TGTGCCAGCAGTTCGTCAGGGTGGGCGTCTAATGGCTACACCTTC